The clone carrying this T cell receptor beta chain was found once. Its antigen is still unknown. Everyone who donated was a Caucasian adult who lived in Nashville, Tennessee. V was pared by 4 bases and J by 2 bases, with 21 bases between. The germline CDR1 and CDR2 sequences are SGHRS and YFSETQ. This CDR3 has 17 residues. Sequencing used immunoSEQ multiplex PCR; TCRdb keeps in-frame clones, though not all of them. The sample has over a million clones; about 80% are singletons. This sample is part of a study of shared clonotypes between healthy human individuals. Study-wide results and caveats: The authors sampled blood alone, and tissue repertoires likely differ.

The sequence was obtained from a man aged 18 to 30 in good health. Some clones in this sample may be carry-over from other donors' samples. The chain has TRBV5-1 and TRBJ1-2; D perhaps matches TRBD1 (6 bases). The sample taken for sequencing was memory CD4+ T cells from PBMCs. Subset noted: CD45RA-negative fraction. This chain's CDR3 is CASSPFPGQTLNYGYTF. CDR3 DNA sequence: TGCGCCAGCAGCCCATTCCCTGGACAGACCTTAAACTATGGCTACACCTTC.